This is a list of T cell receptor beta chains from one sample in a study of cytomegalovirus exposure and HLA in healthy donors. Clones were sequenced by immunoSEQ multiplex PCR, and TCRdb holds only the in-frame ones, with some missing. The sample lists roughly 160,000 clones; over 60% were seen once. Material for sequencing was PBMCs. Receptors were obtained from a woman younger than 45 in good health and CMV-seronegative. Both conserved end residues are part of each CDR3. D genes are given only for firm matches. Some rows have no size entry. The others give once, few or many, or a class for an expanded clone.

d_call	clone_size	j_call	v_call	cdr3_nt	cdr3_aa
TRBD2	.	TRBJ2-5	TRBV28	TGTGCCAGCAGTTTAGGCCCGGCGGGAGGGCTCGGGGAGACCCAGTACTTC	CASSLGPAGGLGETQYF
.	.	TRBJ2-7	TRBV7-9	TGTGCCAGCACCAAAGGGGACTACGAGCAGTACTTC	CASTKGDYEQYF
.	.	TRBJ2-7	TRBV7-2	TGTGCCAGCAGCTTAGGGGGAGGAGCAGGGAAGTACGAGCAGTACTTC	CASSLGGGAGKYEQYF
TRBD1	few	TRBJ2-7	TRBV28	TGTGCCAGCAGTCTCGGGACAGGGATACTTGGGACCTACGAGCAGTACTTC	CASSLGTGILGTYEQYF
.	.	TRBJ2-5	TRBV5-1	TGCGCCAGCAGCAAAGGAGGGAGCGAGACCCAGTACTTC	CASSKGGSETQYF
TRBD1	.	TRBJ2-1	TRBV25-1	TGTGCCACTACAGGGGTTTGGAATGAGCAGTTCTTC	CATTGVWNEQFF
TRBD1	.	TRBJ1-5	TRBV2	TGTGCCAGCAGCGACGGGACAGGGGATCGACAGCCCCAGCATTTT	CASSDGTGDRQPQHF
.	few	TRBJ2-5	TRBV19	TGTGCCAGTAGTATAAACAGGCGAGAGACCCAGTACTTC	CASSINRRETQYF
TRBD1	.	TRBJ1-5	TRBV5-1	TGCGCCAGCAGCTGGGGGACAGCAAACGGTCAGCCCCAGCATTTT	CASSWGTANGQPQHF
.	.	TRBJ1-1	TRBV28	TGTGCCAGCAGTTTAGGCCCGGACATTATTTGGACTGAAGCTTTCTTT	CASSLGPDIIWTEAFF
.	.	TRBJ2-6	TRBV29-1	TGCAGCGTTAGCACGTACGCTCCTGGGGCCAACGTCCTGACTTTC	CSVSTYAPGANVLTF
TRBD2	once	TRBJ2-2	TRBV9	TGTGCCAGCAGTGGCGGGGGGGCGAACACCGGGGAGCTGTTTTTT	CASSGGGANTGELFF
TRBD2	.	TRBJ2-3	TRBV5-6	TGTGCCAGCAGCTTGGCGGGCGGGGGGGAGGCGGCAGATACGCAGTATTTT	CASSLAGGGEAADTQYF
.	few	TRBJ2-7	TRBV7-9	TGTTCCAGCAGCTTAGAGGAGTACGAGCAGTACTTC	CSSSLEEYEQYF
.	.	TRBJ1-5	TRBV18	TGTGCCAGCTCACTAGGGGCCGATAGCAATCAGCCCCAGCATTTT	CASSLGADSNQPQHF
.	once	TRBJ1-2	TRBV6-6	TGTGCCAGCAGCTACCCCGACAGAGGCTATGGCTACACCTTC	CASSYPDRGYGYTF
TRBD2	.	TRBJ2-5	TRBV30	TGTGCCTGGAGACGGGGGGAAGAGACCCAGTACTTC	CAWRRGEETQYF